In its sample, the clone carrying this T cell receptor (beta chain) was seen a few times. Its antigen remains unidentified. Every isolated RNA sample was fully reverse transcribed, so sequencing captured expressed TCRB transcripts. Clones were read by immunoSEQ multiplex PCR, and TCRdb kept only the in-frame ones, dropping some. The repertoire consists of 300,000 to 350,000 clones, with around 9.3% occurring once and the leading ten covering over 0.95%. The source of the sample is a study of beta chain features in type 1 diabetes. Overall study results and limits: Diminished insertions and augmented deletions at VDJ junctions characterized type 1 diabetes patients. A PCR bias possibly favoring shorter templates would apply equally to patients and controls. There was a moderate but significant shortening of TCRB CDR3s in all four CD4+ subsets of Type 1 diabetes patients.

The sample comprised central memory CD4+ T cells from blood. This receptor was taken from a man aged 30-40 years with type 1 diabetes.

The CDR3 region has the DNA TGTGCCAGCAGTGCGGTCTACGAGCAGTACTTC. This encodes CASSAVYEQYF. The chain recombines TRBV6-1 with TRBJ2-7; D gene uncertain. The CDR3 runs to 11 residues. Germline V gives CDR1 MNHNS, CDR2 SASEGT. V lost 4 bases, J lost 3 bases, and 4 bases lay in between.